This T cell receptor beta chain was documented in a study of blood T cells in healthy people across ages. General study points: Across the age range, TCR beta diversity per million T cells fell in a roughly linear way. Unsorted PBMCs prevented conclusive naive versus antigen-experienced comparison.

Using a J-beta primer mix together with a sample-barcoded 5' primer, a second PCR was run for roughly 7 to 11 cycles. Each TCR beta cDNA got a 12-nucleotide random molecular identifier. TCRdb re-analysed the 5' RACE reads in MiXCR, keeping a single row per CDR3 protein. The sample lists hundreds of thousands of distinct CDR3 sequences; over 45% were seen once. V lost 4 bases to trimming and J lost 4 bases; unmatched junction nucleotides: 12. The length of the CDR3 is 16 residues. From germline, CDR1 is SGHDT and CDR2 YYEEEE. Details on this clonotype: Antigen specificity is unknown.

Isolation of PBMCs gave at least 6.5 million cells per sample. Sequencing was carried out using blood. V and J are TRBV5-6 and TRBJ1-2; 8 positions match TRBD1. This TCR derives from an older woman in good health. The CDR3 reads CASSPESRGRTYGYTF. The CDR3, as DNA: TGTGCCAGCAGCCCCGAGTCCAGGGGGCGAACCTATGGCTACACCTTC. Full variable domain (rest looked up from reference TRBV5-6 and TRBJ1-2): DAGVTQSPTHLIKTRGQQVTLRCSPKSGHDTVSWYQQALGQGPQFIFQYYEEEERQRGNFPDRFSGHQFPNYSSELNVNALLLGDSALYLCASSPESRGRTYGYTFGSGTRLTVV.